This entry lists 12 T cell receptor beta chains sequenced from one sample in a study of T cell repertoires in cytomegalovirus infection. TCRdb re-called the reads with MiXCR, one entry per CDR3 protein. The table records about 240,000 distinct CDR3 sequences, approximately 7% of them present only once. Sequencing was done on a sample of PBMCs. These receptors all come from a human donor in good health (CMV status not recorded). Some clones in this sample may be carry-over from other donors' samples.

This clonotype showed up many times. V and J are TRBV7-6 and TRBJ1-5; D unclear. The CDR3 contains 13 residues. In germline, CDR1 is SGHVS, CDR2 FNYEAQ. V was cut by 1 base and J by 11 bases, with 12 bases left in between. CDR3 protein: CASSLDARGSQHF. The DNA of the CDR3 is TGTGCCAGCAGCTTAGATGCGCGGGGATCCCAGCATTTT.

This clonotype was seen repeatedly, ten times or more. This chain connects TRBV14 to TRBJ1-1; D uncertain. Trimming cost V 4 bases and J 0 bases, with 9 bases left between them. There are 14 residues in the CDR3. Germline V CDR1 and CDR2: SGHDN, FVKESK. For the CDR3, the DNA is TGTGCCAGCAGCCTCGACAAGCTGAACACTGAAGCTTTCTTT. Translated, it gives CASSLDKLNTEAFF.

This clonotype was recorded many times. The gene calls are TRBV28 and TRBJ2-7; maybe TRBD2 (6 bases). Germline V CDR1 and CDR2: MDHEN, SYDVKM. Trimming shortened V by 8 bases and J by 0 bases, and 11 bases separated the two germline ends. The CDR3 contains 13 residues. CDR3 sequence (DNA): TGTGCCAGCTTTGGGGGGAGCTCCTACGAGCAGTACTTC. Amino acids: CASFGGSSYEQYF.

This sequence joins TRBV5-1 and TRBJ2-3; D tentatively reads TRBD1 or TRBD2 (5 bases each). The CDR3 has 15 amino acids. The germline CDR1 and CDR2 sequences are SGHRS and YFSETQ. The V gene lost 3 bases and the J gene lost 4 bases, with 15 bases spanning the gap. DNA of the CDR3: TGCGCCAGCAGCTGGGACCCCGCTCGAGCAGATACGCAGTATTTT. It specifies CASSWDPARADTQYF.

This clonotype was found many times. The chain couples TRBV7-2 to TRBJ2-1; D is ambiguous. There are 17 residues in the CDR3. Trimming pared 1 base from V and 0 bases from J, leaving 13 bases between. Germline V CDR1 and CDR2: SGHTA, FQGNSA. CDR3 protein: CASSLGPTPSSYNEQFF. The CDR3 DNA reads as TGTGCCAGCAGCTTAGGCCCAACCCCTAGCTCCTACAATGAGCAGTTCTTC. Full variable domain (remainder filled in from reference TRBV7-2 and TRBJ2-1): GAGVSQSPSNKVTEKGKDVELRCDPISGHTALYWYRQSLGQGLEFLIYFQGNSAPDKSGLPSDRFSAERTGGSVSTLTIQRTQQEDSAVYLCASSLGPTPSSYNEQFFGPGTRLTVL.

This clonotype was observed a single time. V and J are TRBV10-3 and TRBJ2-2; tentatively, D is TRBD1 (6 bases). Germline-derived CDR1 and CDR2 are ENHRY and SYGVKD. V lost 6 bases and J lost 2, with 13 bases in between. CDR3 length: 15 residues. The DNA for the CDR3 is TGTGCCATCAGCGACGGACAGCTTAACACCGGGGAGCTGTTTTTT. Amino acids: CAISDGQLNTGELFF.

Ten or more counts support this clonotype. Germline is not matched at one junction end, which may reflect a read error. The CDR3 is CASSFHRDDQFF. CDR3 DNA: TGCGCCAGCAGCTTCCACCGGGATGATCAGTTCTTC. The genes are TRBV5-1 and TRBJ2-1; D may be TRBD2 (5 bases). This CDR3 is 12 amino acids long. Germline-derived CDR1 and CDR2 are SGHRS and YFSETQ.

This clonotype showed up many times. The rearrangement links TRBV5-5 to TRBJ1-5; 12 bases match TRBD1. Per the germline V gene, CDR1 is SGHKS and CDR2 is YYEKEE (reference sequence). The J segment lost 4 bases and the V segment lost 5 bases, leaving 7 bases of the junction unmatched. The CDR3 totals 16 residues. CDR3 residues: CASRRGQGASNQPQHF. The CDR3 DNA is TGTGCCAGCAGACGGGGACAGGGGGCCTCGAATCAGCCCCAGCATTTT.

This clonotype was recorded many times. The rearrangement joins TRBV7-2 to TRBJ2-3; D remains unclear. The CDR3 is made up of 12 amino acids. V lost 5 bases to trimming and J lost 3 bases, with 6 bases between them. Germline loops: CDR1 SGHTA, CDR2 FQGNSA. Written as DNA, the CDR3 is TGTGCCAGCAGCATAACTACAGATACGCAGTATTTT. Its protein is CASSITTDTQYF.

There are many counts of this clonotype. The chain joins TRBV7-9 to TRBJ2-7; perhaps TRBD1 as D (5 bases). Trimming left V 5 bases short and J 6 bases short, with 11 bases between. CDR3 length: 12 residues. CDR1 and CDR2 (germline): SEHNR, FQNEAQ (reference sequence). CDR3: CASSQDRGEQYF. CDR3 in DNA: TGTGCCAGCAGCCAAGACAGAGGCGAGCAGTACTTC.

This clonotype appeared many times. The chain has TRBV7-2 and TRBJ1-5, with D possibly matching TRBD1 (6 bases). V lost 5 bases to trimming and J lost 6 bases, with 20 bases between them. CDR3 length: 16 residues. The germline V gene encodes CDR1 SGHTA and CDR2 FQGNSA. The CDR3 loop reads CASSVSGGSGTQPQHF. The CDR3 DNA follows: TGTGCCAGCAGCGTGAGTGGGGGCTCGGGAACTCAGCCCCAGCATTTT. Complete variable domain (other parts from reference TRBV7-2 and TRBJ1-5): GAGVSQSPSNKVTEKGKDVELRCDPISGHTALYWYRQSLGQGLEFLIYFQGNSAPDKSGLPSDRFSAERTGGSVSTLTIQRTQQEDSAVYLCASSVSGGSGTQPQHFGDGTRLSIL.

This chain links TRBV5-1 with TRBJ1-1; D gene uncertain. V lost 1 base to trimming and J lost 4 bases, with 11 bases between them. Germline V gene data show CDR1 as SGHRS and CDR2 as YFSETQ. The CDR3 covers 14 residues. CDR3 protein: CASSLNRLFTEAFF. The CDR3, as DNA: TGCGCCAGCAGCTTGAACAGATTATTCACTGAAGCTTTCTTT.